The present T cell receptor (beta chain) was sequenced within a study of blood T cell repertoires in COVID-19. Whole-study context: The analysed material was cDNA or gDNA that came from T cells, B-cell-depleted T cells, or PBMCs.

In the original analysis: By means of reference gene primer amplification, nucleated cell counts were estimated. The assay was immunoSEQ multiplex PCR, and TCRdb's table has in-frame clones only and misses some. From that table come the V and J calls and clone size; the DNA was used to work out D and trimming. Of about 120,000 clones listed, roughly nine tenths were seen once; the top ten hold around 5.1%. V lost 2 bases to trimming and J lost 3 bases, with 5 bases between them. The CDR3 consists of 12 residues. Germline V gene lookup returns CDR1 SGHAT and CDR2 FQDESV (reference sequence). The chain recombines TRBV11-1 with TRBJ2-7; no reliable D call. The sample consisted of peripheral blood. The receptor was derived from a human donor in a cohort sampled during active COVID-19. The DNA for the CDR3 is TGTGCCAGCAGCTTATACAACTACGAGCAGTACTTC. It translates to CASSLYNYEQYF.